This TCR beta chain comes out of a study of OX40 agonist ivuxolimab in advanced cancers. Broadly, across the study: Ivuxolimab, which targeted the costimulatory receptor OX40 (CD134), was an agonistic, fully human IgG2 monoclonal antibody. Intravenous ivuxolimab was administered to patients every 2 weeks at six dose levels: 0.01, 0.1, 0.3, 1.5, 3 and 10 mg/kg. Among the 50 to 55 dose-escalation patients, about 20 had hepatocellular carcinoma, 15 melanoma, 9 renal cell carcinoma and 9 head and neck cancer. In the dose-escalation cohort, around four fifths of patients were male, and the mean age was approximately 60 years with a range of roughly 20 to 80. Prior anti-PD-1, anti-PD-L1 or anti-CTLA-4 therapy was permitted, and 40% of dose-escalation patients had received checkpoint inhibitors. Partial responses occurred in three dose-escalation patients: two with cutaneous melanoma and one with hepatocellular carcinoma. The purpose of peripheral TCRbeta sequencing was to test whether ivuxolimab changed TCR sequence diversity and led to clonal T-cell expansion. The paper covers the monotherapy dose-escalation part of the phase I ivuxolimab trial, which included N = 52 patients.

Patients with autoimmune disease history or receiving systemic immunosuppression were excluded from the trial. Peripheral blood for TCR sequencing was drawn from every dose cohort at baseline, at cycle 4 day 1 and at cycle 7 day 1. The samples were drawn from a first-in-human, open-label, multicenter phase I dose-escalation trial of ivuxolimab. The trial enrolled adults with locally advanced or metastatic head and neck squamous cell, hepatocellular, melanoma or renal cell carcinoma. Before TCR sequencing, CD4+ and CD8+ T cells were separately sorted from peripheral blood. Overall results and qualifications from the work: The antigen specificity of the clonally expanded peripheral T cells was not determined. Partial responders in the 0.1-3.0 mg/kg groups had among the lowest normalized peripheral clonal expansion, especially among CD8+ T cells. After ivuxolimab, CD8+ T cells had more expanded clones than CD4+ T cells on average. Low levels of normalized T-cell clonal expansion were also seen in some patients who did not respond. Clonal expansion of both CD4+ and CD8+ blood T cells was observed from baseline to week 6 at doses 0.1 to 3.0 mg/kg.

Genomic DNA was extracted from sorted cells for sequencing of the TCRbeta CDR3 region. TCRbeta CDR3 regions were sequenced using the immunoSEQ Assay. What TCRdb holds here is the immuneACCESS table cut down to in-frame rearrangements. Part of the clones is not present; checked against another copy, under half of the missing clones reflect an unresolved V gene, and the others are unexplained. The sample data list fewer than 30,000 clones, and around 85% of these were observed just once. Together, the top ten hold approximately 25% of the sample. Sequences SQVTM (CDR1) and ANQGSEA (CDR2) are obtained from the germline V gene. At the junction V is shortened by 4 bases and J by 2 bases; bases outside the gene matches: 9. There are 15 amino acids in the CDR3, from cysteine to phenylalanine inclusive. The sequence is cut down to CDR3 DNA, 45 bases in frame from base 1. Note on this clone: This receptor's antigen is unknown. No clone much larger than this one lies a single base away; base qualities are absent.

This material consisted of CD4+ or CD8+ T cells sorted from blood, taken in a trial of the OX40 agonist ivuxolimab. The origin of this receptor is an adult with an advanced solid tumor such as melanoma, head and neck, liver or kidney cancer. The rearranged chain carries TRBV29-1 and TRBJ1-2; 8 bases in between match TRBD1. The DNA is as follows: TGCAGCGTTGCCGGACAGGGAGGTTTAAACTATGGCTACACCTTC. Its protein is CSVAGQGGLNYGYTF.